The clone carrying this T cell receptor (beta chain) has only a few counts. This CDR3 contains 14 residues. These data belong to a study of control samples from healthy donors and cancer patients. Using immunoSEQ multiplex PCR, the repertoire was profiled, and TCRdb retains in-frame clones only, with some absent. The sample yields 70,000 to 90,000 clones, 90% to 95% seen once. The chain employs TRBV7-5 and TRBJ2-4. TRBV7-5 is assigned pseudogene status. The sample consisted of blood. This receptor was obtained from a middle-aged woman in good health. The CDR3 spells CVRSARTTGNIQYF. As DNA, the CDR3 is TGTGTCAGAAGCGCACGGACCACCGGAAACATTCAGTACTTC.